Listed below are T cell receptor beta chains from one sample, sequenced in a study of blood T cell repertoires in COVID-19. The repertoire was sequenced with immunoSEQ multiplex PCR; TCRdb's copy has only in-frame clones and lacks some. Among some 180,000 clones listed, roughly 79% were seen once. The sample consisted of peripheral blood. The source is a woman in her forties with COVID-19, enrolled during active disease. CDR3s include the opening cysteine and the closing phenylalanine or tryptophan. The D gene is left open where the match is weak. Clone size is given for some rows only: seen once, a few or many times, or a class if the clone is expanded.

CDR3nt: TGTGCCAGCAGTCCGGGCGGGGGTACGCAGTATTTT; CDR3aa: CASSPGGGTQYF; j_gene: TRBJ2-3; d_gene: TRBD2; abundance: -; v_gene: TRBV28; len: 12
CDR3nt: TGTGCCAGCAGCCCACTAGTCCCCCCAGATACGCAGTATTTT; CDR3aa: CASSPLVPPDTQYF; j_gene: TRBJ2-3; d_gene: -; abundance: -; v_gene: TRBV7-2; len: 14
CDR3nt: TGTGCCAGCAAAGAGGTGGATACGCAGTATTTT; CDR3aa: CASKEVDTQYF; j_gene: TRBJ2-3; d_gene: -; abundance: -; v_gene: TRBV25-1; len: 11
CDR3nt: TGTGCCAGCAGCTTAGATACAGGGCTCGGCTACACCTTC; CDR3aa: CASSLDTGLGYTF; j_gene: TRBJ1-2; d_gene: -; abundance: -; v_gene: TRBV5-5; len: 13
CDR3nt: TGTGCCAGCAGCTCTCGGGCAGGGGTTAGGAGTGAGCAGTTCTTC; CDR3aa: CASSSRAGVRSEQFF; j_gene: TRBJ2-1; d_gene: -; abundance: -; v_gene: TRBV5-5; len: 15
CDR3nt: TGTGCCAGCAGGCAGCGGGAGATAGTTGAGCAGTTCTTC; CDR3aa: CASRQREIVEQFF; j_gene: TRBJ2-1; d_gene: TRBD2; abundance: -; v_gene: TRBV12-3/TRBV12-4; len: 13
CDR3nt: TGCGCCAGCAGCCAAGATCTCGCCTCGGGCACCGGGGAGCTGTTTTTT; CDR3aa: CASSQDLASGTGELFF; j_gene: TRBJ2-2; d_gene: -; abundance: few; v_gene: TRBV4-1; len: 16
CDR3nt: TGTGCCAGCAACCAACTAGCGAGTGGGAATGAGCAGTTCTTC; CDR3aa: CASNQLASGNEQFF; j_gene: TRBJ2-1; d_gene: TRBD2; abundance: -; v_gene: TRBV2; len: 14
CDR3nt: TGTGCCAGCAGTTTACAGGGCACTGAAGCTTTCTTT; CDR3aa: CASSLQGTEAFF; j_gene: TRBJ1-1; d_gene: -; abundance: few; v_gene: TRBV12-3/TRBV12-4; len: 12
CDR3nt: TGTGCCAGCACAGGGGGCATGTCGGACACTGAAGCTTTCTTT; CDR3aa: CASTGGMSDTEAFF; j_gene: TRBJ1-1; d_gene: TRBD1; abundance: few; v_gene: TRBV18; len: 14
CDR3nt: TGTGCCAGCAGTCCCGGGGCGCCGGGAGGTACGCAGTATTTT; CDR3aa: CASSPGAPGGTQYF; j_gene: TRBJ2-3; d_gene: TRBD2; abundance: -; v_gene: TRBV6-5; len: 14
CDR3nt: TGTGCCAGCAGCGTAGGAGCGGATACGCAGTATTTT; CDR3aa: CASSVGADTQYF; j_gene: TRBJ2-3; d_gene: -; abundance: -; v_gene: TRBV9; len: 12
CDR3nt: TGCGCCAGCAGCCAAGGGTTGTCGGGTCCGTTCTTC; CDR3aa: CASSQGLSGPFF; j_gene: TRBJ2-1; d_gene: -; abundance: -; v_gene: TRBV4-1; len: 12
CDR3nt: TGTGCCATCAGTGAGTCTTTTCTAGCGGGAGCGCCGAGTGAGCAGTTCTTC; CDR3aa: CAISESFLAGAPSEQFF; j_gene: TRBJ2-1; d_gene: TRBD2; abundance: few; v_gene: TRBV10-3; len: 17
CDR3nt: TGTGCCAGCACCCTTGGGGGCAATGCGAACACTGAAGCTTTCTTT; CDR3aa: CASTLGGNANTEAFF; j_gene: TRBJ1-1; d_gene: -; abundance: -; v_gene: TRBV6-6; len: 15
CDR3nt: TGTGCCACTGATCGGGGGGAGAACTATGGCTACACCTTC; CDR3aa: CATDRGENYGYTF; j_gene: TRBJ1-2; d_gene: -; abundance: -; v_gene: TRBV19; len: 13
CDR3nt: TGTGCCAGCAGTCTAGTCTCCGGGACTAGCGGGAGGACCCCCTCCTACGAGCAGTACTTC; CDR3aa: CASSLVSGTSGRTPSYEQYF; j_gene: TRBJ2-7; d_gene: TRBD2; abundance: few; v_gene: TRBV28; len: 20
CDR3nt: TGTGCCAGCAGTTTTGCTAGCGGGGCTAGCACAGATACGCAGTATTTT; CDR3aa: CASSFASGASTDTQYF; j_gene: TRBJ2-3; d_gene: TRBD2; abundance: once; v_gene: TRBV28; len: 16
CDR3nt: TGTGCCAGCAGCCTTCAACTGAAGGATACGCAGTATTTT; CDR3aa: CASSLQLKDTQYF; j_gene: TRBJ2-3; d_gene: -; abundance: -; v_gene: TRBV14; len: 13
CDR3nt: TGTGCCAGCAGCCAAGGAGGAGAACATGAAAAACTGTTTTTT; CDR3aa: CASSQGGEHEKLFF; j_gene: TRBJ1-4; d_gene: -; abundance: -; v_gene: TRBV3-1/TRBV3-2; len: 14
CDR3nt: TGCGCCAGCTTCCGGGACAGCTTAGCCGAGCAGTACTTC; CDR3aa: CASFRDSLAEQYF; j_gene: TRBJ2-7; d_gene: TRBD1; abundance: -; v_gene: TRBV23-1; len: 13
CDR3nt: TGTGCCAGTAGTAAGTCGAGAAATACGCAGTATTTT; CDR3aa: CASSKSRNTQYF; j_gene: TRBJ2-3; d_gene: -; abundance: -; v_gene: TRBV19; len: 12
CDR3nt: TGTGCCATCCGCAGGGAAACCGGGGAGCTGTTTTTT; CDR3aa: CAIRRETGELFF; j_gene: TRBJ2-2; d_gene: -; abundance: -; v_gene: TRBV19; len: 12
CDR3nt: TGTGCCAGCAGCGAGGCTTTCGTAGCCAACACCGGGGAGCTGTTTTTT; CDR3aa: CASSEAFVANTGELFF; j_gene: TRBJ2-2; d_gene: -; abundance: -; v_gene: TRBV9; len: 16
CDR3nt: TGCAGCGTTGGACAGCGGGGAAAAGAGACCCAGTACTTC; CDR3aa: CSVGQRGKETQYF; j_gene: TRBJ2-5; d_gene: TRBD2; abundance: -; v_gene: TRBV29-1; len: 13
CDR3nt: TGTGCCAGCAGCTCCTCCGGGACAGGGACCTACGAGCAGTACTTC; CDR3aa: CASSSSGTGTYEQYF; j_gene: TRBJ2-7; d_gene: TRBD1; abundance: -; v_gene: TRBV7-2; len: 15
CDR3nt: TGCGCCAGCTCCCGGGACAGGGGGGATTCACCCCTCCACTTT; CDR3aa: CASSRDRGDSPLHF; j_gene: TRBJ1-6; d_gene: TRBD1; abundance: -; v_gene: TRBV10-2; len: 14
CDR3nt: TGTGCCAGCGCCAGAAGGGACAGGGACACGAGGGGCTACACCTTC; CDR3aa: CASARRDRDTRGYTF; j_gene: TRBJ1-2; d_gene: TRBD1; abundance: -; v_gene: TRBV6-5; len: 15
CDR3nt: TGTGCCAGCAGCCCCCAGTGGGGCGAGACCCAGTACTTC; CDR3aa: CASSPQWGETQYF; j_gene: TRBJ2-5; d_gene: -; abundance: -; v_gene: TRBV5-4; len: 13
CDR3nt: TGTGCCAGCAGTTACTCGGCGCAGGGGGCTAGGGATGAGCAGTTCTTC; CDR3aa: CASSYSAQGARDEQFF; j_gene: TRBJ2-1; d_gene: TRBD1; abundance: -; v_gene: TRBV6-5; len: 16
CDR3nt: TGTGCCAGCAGTGAGGGGGTCGAGGGGACAGGGTATGGCTACACCTTC; CDR3aa: CASSEGVEGTGYGYTF; j_gene: TRBJ1-2; d_gene: TRBD1; abundance: -; v_gene: TRBV2; len: 16
CDR3nt: TGTGCCAGCAGCTTAGTCATGAACACTGAAGCTTTCTTT; CDR3aa: CASSLVMNTEAFF; j_gene: TRBJ1-1; d_gene: -; abundance: -; v_gene: TRBV7-3; len: 13